This record concerns one T cell receptor beta chain sequence. Its target is not known. The CDR3 runs 12 residues. V lost 5 bases and J lost 7; bases outside the gene matches: 2. Per the germline V gene, CDR1 is SNHLY and CDR2 is FYNNEI. The data originate from a study of T cell responses to AZD1222 COVID-19 vaccine. The repertoire was sequenced with immunoSEQ multiplex PCR; TCRdb's copy has only in-frame clones and lacks some. The sample consists of 150,000 or so clones, roughly 88% of them appearing once. Findings and caveats of the study: Baseline testing showed seropositivity in only six AZD1222 recipients. In a largely white British group with more females than males, clonal diversity was possibly underestimated. The study sampled repertoires only after the peak T cell response.

This rearrangement joins TRBV2 to TRBJ1-3, with TRBD1 matching over 7 bases. The clonotype originates from an adult in good health. Here the sequenced sample was peripheral blood, taken on day 0 of AZD1222 vaccination. As DNA, the CDR3 is TGTGCCAGCAGTTTGACAGGGAACACCATATATTTT. Protein sequence: CASSLTGNTIYF.